This T cell receptor (beta chain) was found in a study of T-cell memory formation after mild COVID-19. The germline V and J ends were trimmed by 5 bases and 2 bases, with 12 bases remaining between them. The CDR3 is 14 amino acids. General study points: CD4+ contracting clones were found mainly in CM and EM, and CD8+ ones in EMRA.

Barcoded TCR alpha and TCR beta cDNA libraries with UMIs came from 5'RACE using constant-segment primers. TCRdb called the 5' RACE reads again in MiXCR, with one record for every CDR3 protein. Among roughly 580,000 distinct CDR3 sequences, roughly 18% were seen once, and the ten largest hold approximately 12%. This clonotype occurred once. Its antigen is unidentified. The clonotype was recovered from an adult woman who had mild COVID-19 (a few samples of this study predate the infection). Cell type and time point are not known. The rearrangement links TRBV12-3 or TRBV12-4 to TRBJ1-2; D is undetermined. Sequences were obtained from PBMCs or a T cell subset sorted from them (not recorded which). This chain's CDR3 is CASSGSQSNYGYTF. CDR3 in DNA: TGTGCCAGCAGTGGGTCGCAATCCAACTATGGCTACACCTTC.